The rows below give T cell receptor beta chains drawn from one sample of a study of CD4 T cells in relation to SARS-CoV-2 and coronaviruses. No antigen has been identified for these receptors. The repertoire was sequenced with immunoSEQ multiplex PCR; TCRdb's copy has only in-frame clones and lacks some. The table has about 41,000 clones, 82% seen once. The sequenced sample consisted of naive CD4+ T cells from PBMCs, cultured in vitro. All receptors come from an adult with COVID-19. Both conserved end residues are trimmed from each CDR3. A D gene is named only where the DNA matches it firmly. Rows may omit the clone size; those that give it use once, few, many or a size class.

d_call clone_size v_call cdr3_aa
TRBD2 . TRBV5-1 ASSSRLADFYNEQF
. few TRBV18 ASSPRAANTEAF
. . TRBV27 ASKKEGANYNEQF
. . TRBV21-1 ASSKAGGDLKEKLF
. . TRBV2 ASSGDVSSGYT
. . TRBV6-1 ASSAGVVARGQPQH
. . TRBV5-1 ASSLEVGHDEQY
. . TRBV4-1 ASSSPAGNSPLH
TRBD2 . TRBV27 ASSHPRSGSGRPDTQY
. few TRBV5-6 ASSFGGNQPQH
TRBD2 . TRBV7-6 ASSPGTSGRAGDTQY
. . TRBV28 ASSLFSENYGYT
. . TRBV5-1 ASSLLSGPSYEQY
TRBD2 once TRBV30 AWSVIYGRERTDTQY
. . TRBV11-1 ASSLSRGDTQY
. . TRBV3-1/TRBV3-2 ASSLPRAGANVLT
. . TRBV5-1 ASSLALGEPSRAGELF
. . TRBV4-2 ASSQDPTVPYGYT
TRBD2 once TRBV24-1 ATSDPTGGVYEQY
TRBD2 . TRBV28 VSSPILAGAGNEQF
. . TRBV5-1 ASAKGPATNEKLF
TRBD2 . TRBV11-2 ASRLRSEREYPGEQY
. few TRBV30 AWTGPPGQPQH
TRBD1 . TRBV27 ASSLWDRGRNGELF
. . TRBV28 ASSAGRYNSPLH
. . TRBV5-6 ASTLTAPSNRNTGELF
. . TRBV7-6 ASSPQLTPGETQY
. . TRBV5-4 ASSLEATQETQY
TRBD1 once TRBV4-1 ASSQVRQGARSAGELF
TRBD1 . TRBV12-5 ASNKTGPIDHATNEKLF
. few TRBV18 ASRQSILDSNQPQH
. . TRBV9 ASSPSTDSYNSPLH
. . TRBV5-1 ASSFSLRANTEAF
TRBD2 . TRBV2 ASSSTSGTGETQY
TRBD2 . TRBV29-1 SVAYTGGGRTDTQY
. . TRBV21-1 ASSKESVRDSNTEAF
. few TRBV4-2 ASSQVSTANTEAF
TRBD2 . TRBV7-7 ASSLSLLAGHNEQF
TRBD2 once TRBV5-4 ASSLLGLAGETQY
. few TRBV18 ASSPPGDEGNTIY
. . TRBV28 ASSLGGAQERYEQY
. . TRBV19 ASSIGGRDNYGYT
. . TRBV27 ASSSLSPLLNTEAF
. . TRBV6-6 ASSYSRRDTGELF
TRBD1 . TRBV6-6 ASTYGQGTGELF
TRBD1 . TRBV28 ASSLAQGGNQPQH
. . TRBV5-6 ASSFRSGRAVYEQY
TRBD2 . TRBV20-1 SASTSGSYEQY
TRBD2 few TRBV5-1 ASAKGLAGRAGELF
. . TRBV5-1 ASSLGQDTEAF
. few TRBV4-2 ASSQGSDYNEQF
. . TRBV11-2 ASSLFGTSTYEQY
TRBD2 . TRBV24-1 ATSVASGNGNIQY
TRBD2 . TRBV30 AWSVTAGTITDTQY
TRBD2 few TRBV5-4 ASSLVTSGNTGELF
. . TRBV4-3 ASSQEVGADTQY
. few TRBV5-4 ASSLGPVSEQF
. . TRBV7-9 ASSAGTYEQY
. once TRBV9 ASSEPLVGRTDTQY